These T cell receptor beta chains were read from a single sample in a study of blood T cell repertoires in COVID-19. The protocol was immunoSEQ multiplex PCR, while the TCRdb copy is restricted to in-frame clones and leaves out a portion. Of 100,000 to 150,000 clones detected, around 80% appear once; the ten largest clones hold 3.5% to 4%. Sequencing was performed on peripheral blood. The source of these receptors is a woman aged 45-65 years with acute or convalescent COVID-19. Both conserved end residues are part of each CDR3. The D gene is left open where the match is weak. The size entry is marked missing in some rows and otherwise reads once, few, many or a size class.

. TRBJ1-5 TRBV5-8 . TGTGCCAGCAGCTTGTTGCAGGTTTATCAGCCCCAGCATTTT CASSLLQVYQPQHF
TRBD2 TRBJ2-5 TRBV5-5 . TGTGCCAGCAGCCCCGGGGAGGGGAGGCAAGAGACCCAGTACTTC CASSPGEGRQETQYF
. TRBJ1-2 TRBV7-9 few TGTGCCAGCAGCTTAGGGGGGGACTATGGCTACACCTTC CASSLGGDYGYTF
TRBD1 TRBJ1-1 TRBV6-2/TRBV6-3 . TGTGCCAGCAGCACCGGACAGGGGCGGCCTACGAGACATGAAGCTTTCTTT CASSTGQGRPTRHEAFF
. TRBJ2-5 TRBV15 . TGTGCCACCAGCAGGGGAGAAACTTCATCTTCCACCCAGTACTTC CATSRGETSSSTQYF
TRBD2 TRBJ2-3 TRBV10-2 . TGCGCCAGCAGTGAGCGGGGACTAGCGGGGGGGCCTGTGAAAGATACGCAGTATTTT CASSERGLAGGPVKDTQYF
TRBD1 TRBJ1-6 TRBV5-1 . TGCGCCAGCAGCCAGGGACAGCCTAATTCACCCCTCCACTTT CASSQGQPNSPLHF
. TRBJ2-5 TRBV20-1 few TGCAGTGCTAGTTCCAGGGATGATGGGACCCAGTACTTC CSASSRDDGTQYF
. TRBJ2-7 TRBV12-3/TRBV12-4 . TGTGCCAGCAGACGGGACACCTCCTACGAGCAGTACTTC CASRRDTSYEQYF
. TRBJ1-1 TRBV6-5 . TGTGCCGGCCAGGCAGATCCGAACACTGAAGCTTTCTTT CAGQADPNTEAFF
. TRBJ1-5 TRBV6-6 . TGTGCCAGCAGTCCAGGGTGGGGGGGCGGCAATCAGCCCCAGCATTTT CASSPGWGGGNQPQHF
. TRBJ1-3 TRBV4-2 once TGTGCCAGCAGCCAATACGATCAAAACTTTGGAAACACCATATATTTT CASSQYDQNFGNTIYF
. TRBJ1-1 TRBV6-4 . TGTGCCAGCAGTGCACAAAAGAACACTGAAGCTTTCTTT CASSAQKNTEAFF
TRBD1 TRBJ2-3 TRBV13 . TGTGCCAGCAGCTCGAGGACAGGGGTCATTCCCACAGATACGCAGTATTTT CASSSRTGVIPTDTQYF
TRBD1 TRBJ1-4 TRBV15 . TGTGCCACCAGCAGAGATTTCGGGACAGCCACAACTAATGAAAAACTGTTTTTT CATSRDFGTATTNEKLFF
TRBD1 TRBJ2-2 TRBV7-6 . TGTGCCAGCAGCGAAGGGCAATCCGGGACAGGGGGCACCGGGGAGCTGTTTTTT CASSEGQSGTGGTGELFF
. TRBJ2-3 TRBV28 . TGTGCCAGCAGTTTAAAGCCTAGCACAGATACGCAGTATTTT CASSLKPSTDTQYF
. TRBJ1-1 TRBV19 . TGTGCCAGTTGCCCAGGTACCATGAACACTGAAGCTTTCTTT CASCPGTMNTEAFF
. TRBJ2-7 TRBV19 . TGTGCCAGTAGTCCCCAGGGGTCTAGCGGTTACGAGCAGTACTTC CASSPQGSSGYEQYF
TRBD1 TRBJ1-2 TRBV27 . TGTGCCAGCAGTTTACAGGGACAGCTAGGCTATGGCTACACCTTC CASSLQGQLGYGYTF
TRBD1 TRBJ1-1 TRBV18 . TGTGCCAGCTCACCAGGGACAGGGGCCATGAACACTGAAGCTTTCTTT CASSPGTGAMNTEAFF
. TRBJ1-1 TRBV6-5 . TGTGCCAGCAGTTACGGGGGGAAGAACACTGAAGCTTTCTTT CASSYGGKNTEAFF
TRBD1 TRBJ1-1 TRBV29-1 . TGCAGCGTTGATGCACAGGGGGCAAGGACTGAAGCTTTCTTT CSVDAQGARTEAFF